These 10 T cell receptor beta chains were sequenced from one sample in a study of OX40 agonist ivuxolimab in advanced cancers. The protocol was immunoSEQ multiplex PCR, while the TCRdb copy is restricted to in-frame clones and leaves out a portion. Of about 73,000 clones in the sample, 80% to 95% were seen once. Sequencing was performed on CD4+ or CD8+ T cells sorted from blood, taken in a trial of the OX40 agonist ivuxolimab. The receptors were gathered from an adult with an advanced solid tumor such as melanoma, head and neck, liver or kidney cancer.

V gene TRBV15 combines with J gene TRBJ2-7; perhaps TRBD2 as D (5 bases). Germline values: CDR1 LNHNV, CDR2 YYDKDF (reference sequence). V gave up 0 bases and J gave up 1 base, with 16 bases separating them. This CDR3 has 17 residues. The CDR3 is CATSRDGSASGSYEQYF. CDR3 nucleotide sequence: TGTGCCACCAGCAGAGATGGCTCGGCATCGGGGTCCTACGAGCAGTACTTC. The full variable domain, with the rest looked up from reference TRBV15 and TRBJ2-7, is DAMVIQNPRYQVTQFGKPVTLSCSQTLNHNVMYWYQQKSSQAPKLLFHYYDKDFNNEADTPDNFQSRRPNTSFCFLDIRSPGLGDTAMYLCATSRDGSASGSYEQYFGPGTRLTVT.

The chain employs TRBV7-9 and TRBJ1-5; TRBD1 might be the D (6 bases). Germline V gene sequence: CDR1 SEHNR, CDR2 FQNEAQ (reference sequence). This CDR3 contains 14 residues. The V end was cut by 3 bases, the J end by 6 bases, with 12 bases between. The CDR3 loop reads CASSLGQLGQPQHF. The CDR3 DNA sequence: TGTGCCAGCAGCTTGGGACAACTAGGTCAGCCCCAGCATTTT. The full variable domain, in which reference TRBV7-9 and TRBJ1-5 provide the parts outside the CDR3, is DTGVSQNPRHKITKRGQNVTFRCDPISEHNRLYWYRQTLGQGPEFLTYFQNEAQLEKSRLLSDRFSAERPKGSFSTLEIQRTEQGDSAMYLCASSLGQLGQPQHFGDGTRLSIL.

The chain has TRBV19 and TRBJ1-1; D is ambiguous. Between the trimmed V and J ends, which lost 5 bases and 1 base, there was a span of 8 bases. Germline V gives CDR1 LNHDA, CDR2 SQIVND (reference sequence). The CDR3 loop spans 13 amino acids. CDR3 sequence (DNA): TGTGCCAGTAGTGTGGCCAAGAACACTGAAGCTTTCTTT. Amino acids: CASSVAKNTEAFF.

The gene calls are TRBV19 and TRBJ2-7; TRBD2 is a possible D gene (6 bases). Germline CDR1 reads LNHDA; CDR2 reads SQIVND (reference sequence). This CDR3 has 13 residues. Trimming stripped 4 bases from V and 2 bases from J, with 9 bases between. The CDR3 spells CASSRRDTYEQYF. CDR3 nucleotides: TGTGCCAGTAGTAGGCGGGATACCTACGAGCAGTACTTC. The complete variable domain, with remaining parts taken from reference TRBV19 and TRBJ2-7, reads DGGITQSPKYLFRKEGQNVTLSCEQNLNHDAMYWYRQDPGQGLRLIYYSQIVNDFQKGDIAEGYSVSREKKESFPLTVTSAQKNPTAFYLCASSRRDTYEQYFGPGTRLTVT.

V usage is TRBV6-5 and J usage is TRBJ2-5, with D perhaps assigned TRBD1 or TRBD2 (5 bases each). The length of the CDR3 is 13 residues. Germline V gives CDR1 MNHEY, CDR2 SVGAGI. With 8 bases removed from V and 5 bases from J, the gap between germline ends came to 15 bases. The CDR3 bases are TGTGCCAGCGGTACTGGGGGTTGGGAGACCCAGTACTTC. Its translation: CASGTGGWETQYF.

The chain links TRBV30 to TRBJ2-6, with D possibly being TRBD1 or TRBD2 (5 bases each). Germline assignment: CDR1 GTSNPN and CDR2 SVGIG (reference sequence). This CDR3 spans 15 amino acids. V was shortened by 3 bases and J by 4 bases, with 13 bases between the two germline ends. The CDR3 region has the DNA TGTGCCTGGAGGGGGGTGAGGCACGGGGCCAACGTCCTGACTTTC. As protein: CAWRGVRHGANVLTF.

CDR3 nucleotide sequence: TGTGCCAGCAGTTATGGGGCTATCCGTGAAGCTTTCTTT. Its translation: CASSYGAIREAFF. The chain links TRBV28 to TRBJ1-1, with a tentative D call TRBD1 (5 bases). In germline, CDR1 is MDHEN, CDR2 SYDVKM. Trimming removed 4 bases at V and 7 bases at J, with 13 bases between. The CDR3 consists of 13 residues. Together with reference TRBV28 and TRBJ1-1, the CDR3 gives the full variable domain: DVKVTQSSRYLVKRTGEKVFLECVQDMDHENMFWYRQDPGLGLRLIYFSYDVKMKEKGDIPEGYSVSREKKERFSLILESASTNQTSMYLCASSYGAIREAFFGQGTRLTVV.

This rearrangement joins TRBV12-2 to TRBJ2-4; the D call TRBD2 from the table was never checked on the DNA. TRBV12-2 is a recognized pseudogene. The length of the CDR3 is 13 residues. CDR3 sequence (DNA): TGTGCAAGTCGCATCGTGTTAGTGAGCATTCAGTACTTC. It encodes CASRIVLVSIQYF.

This clone showed up just once. The chain uses TRBV5-1 and TRBJ2-1; the match to TRBD2 covers 9 bases. Germline values: CDR1 SGHRS, CDR2 YFSETQ. The ends lost 0 bases at V and 10 bases at J; junction bases unmatched: 11. This CDR3 is built from 16 residues. CDR3 sequence: CASSLAIILAGEEQFF. The DNA for the CDR3 is TGCGCCAGCAGCTTGGCCATAATTTTAGCGGGAGAGGAGCAGTTCTTC.

V is TRBV30 and J is TRBJ1-3; D may be TRBD1 (5 bases). With 0 bases removed from V and 10 bases from J, the gap between germline ends came to 13 bases. Germline CDR1 GTSNPN, CDR2 SVGIG (reference sequence). The CDR3 sequence is 13 residues long. For the CDR3, the DNA is TGTGCCTGGAGTGTACGTGGGGCTGGGACCATATATTTT. This encodes CAWSVRGAGTIYF.